This TCR beta chain was obtained from a study of glioma-infiltrating T cells after dendritic cell vaccination. Study as a whole: Treatment, given 2003 to 2012, was autologous tumor lysate-pulsed dendritic cell vaccination. Dendritic cell vaccine was injected intradermally three times, biweekly.

Germline CDR1 is SGHAT and CDR2 is FQNNGV. V shed 0 bases and J 6 bases; nucleotides not matched to a gene: 6. The CDR3 is 16 residues long. All glioblastoma patients lacked an isocitrate dehydrogenase mutation. The table came from immunoSEQ multiplex PCR; TCRdb's copy has only in-frame clones and leaves some out. The sample has roughly 52,000 clones, 85% seen once. This rearrangement joins TRBV11-2 to TRBJ2-3, with 10 bases identical to TRBD2. This specimen was blood, taken before dendritic cell vaccination. The sequence was collected from a human donor with glioblastoma. CDR3 amino acids: CASSLELAGRLDTQYF. The DNA for the CDR3 is TGTGCCAGCAGCTTAGAACTAGCGGGGAGGTTGGATACGCAGTATTTT.